Sequencing of this TCR beta chain was carried out in a study of T cell clonality in common variable immunodeficiency. A few counts support this clone. Its target is unknown. A junction boundary mismatches the germline segment, possibly from a read error. The read falls 3 residues short of the CDR3 end, and the missing part is taken from the germline J gene. Study-level points and caveats: In common variable immunodeficiency, TCR beta chains reportedly carried fewer deletions and N-nucleotide insertions. T cell subpopulation sequencing would be needed to explain CVID clonality.

Blood came from CVID subjects not ill and not taking immunomodulatory or immunosuppressive medication. Control and CVID samples contributed equal amounts of genomic DNA. Profiled with immunoSEQ multiplex PCR; TCRdb holds only in-frame clones, not every one. The data show more than 30,000 clones, with none appearing a single time. This CDR3 comprises 15 residues. Germline V gene sequence: CDR1 SQVTM, CDR2 ANQGSEA. The chain joins TRBV29-1 to TRBJ2-7; D is uncertain. Sequenced input: peripheral blood mononuclear cells. This TCR was sampled from a human donor with common variable immunodeficiency. CDR3 DNA (partial): TGCAGCGTCGAAGGTAGGGTTGCGCAGTCCTACGAG. This sequence encodes CSVEGRVAQSYE. The entire CDR3 sequence reads CSVEGRVAQSYEQYF.